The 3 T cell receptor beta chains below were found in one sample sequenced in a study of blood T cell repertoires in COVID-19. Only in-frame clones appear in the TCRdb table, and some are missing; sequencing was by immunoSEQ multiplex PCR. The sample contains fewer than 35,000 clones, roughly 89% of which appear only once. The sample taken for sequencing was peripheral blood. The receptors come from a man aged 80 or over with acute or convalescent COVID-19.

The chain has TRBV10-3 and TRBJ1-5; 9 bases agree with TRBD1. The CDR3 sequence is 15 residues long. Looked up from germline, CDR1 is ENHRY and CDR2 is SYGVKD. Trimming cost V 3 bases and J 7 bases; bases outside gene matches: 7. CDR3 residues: CAISEGDRAGQPQHF. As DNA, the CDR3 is TGTGCCATCAGTGAAGGGGACAGGGCTGGACAGCCCCAGCATTTT.

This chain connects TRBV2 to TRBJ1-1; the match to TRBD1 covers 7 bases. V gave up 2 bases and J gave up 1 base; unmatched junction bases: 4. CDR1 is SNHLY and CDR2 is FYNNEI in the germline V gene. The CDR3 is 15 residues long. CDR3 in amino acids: CASSELGQRNTEAFF. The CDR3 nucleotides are TGTGCCAGCAGTGAATTGGGACAGCGGAACACTGAAGCTTTCTTT.

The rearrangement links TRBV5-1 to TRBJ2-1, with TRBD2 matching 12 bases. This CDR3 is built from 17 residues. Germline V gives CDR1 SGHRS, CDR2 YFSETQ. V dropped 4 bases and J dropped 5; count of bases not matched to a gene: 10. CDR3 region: CASSVRTSGETHNEQFF. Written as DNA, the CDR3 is TGCGCCAGCAGCGTACGGACTAGCGGGGAGACTCACAATGAGCAGTTCTTC.